This T cell receptor (beta chain) was captured in a study of technical replicates of blood from several donors. Using immunoSEQ multiplex PCR, the repertoire was profiled, and TCRdb retains in-frame clones only, with some absent. The sample consists of around 60,000 clones, 92% of them appearing once. The germline V gene encodes CDR1 MNHNY and CDR2 SVGAGI (reference sequence). The CDR3 is 15 residues long. V was trimmed by 0 bases and J by 4 bases, leaving 13 bases between them. Sequencing used PBMCs. This sequence was found in a human donor in good health. Some clones in this sample may be carry-over from other donors' samples. The genes are TRBV6-6 and TRBJ2-7, with D possibly matching TRBD2 (7 bases). As DNA, the CDR3 is TGTGCCAGCAGTTACTCGGGGGGGCAGGGGTACGAGCAGTACTTC. This sequence encodes CASSYSGGQGYEQYF.